This TCR beta chain was documented in a study of T cells in Graves' hyperthyroidism and ophthalmopathy. Study conclusions and caveats: In simple terms, a model built on 13 V-J features told ophthalmopathy apart from stable hyperthyroidism. Ophthalmopathy was predicted by the model a median of roughly 6.6 months ahead of onset.

Lactation, pregnancy, other autoimmune disease or uncontrolled infection excluded patients. Amplified TCR beta CDR3 regions derived from RNA transcripts. Carried out on the TCR CDR3, a first-round RT-PCR used the HTBI primer set. TCRdb called the multiplex PCR reads again in MiXCR, with one record for every CDR3 protein. The repertoire holds some 600,000 distinct CDR3 sequences, with more than 11% as singletons. V dropped 4 bases and J dropped 0; count of bases not matched to a gene: 13. This CDR3 comprises 20 residues. This clonotype was seen ten or more times. Its antigen is not identified. The chain uses TRBV12-3 or TRBV12-4 and TRBJ2-6, with 9 bases that match TRBD1. This sequence originates from a woman aged 25 to 45 with Graves' hyperthyroidism that later progressed to Graves' ophthalmopathy. Sequencing input: blood. The CDR3 DNA follows: TGTGCCAGCAGTTCCCGTTTGGGGACAGGGTCAAGCTCTGGGGCCAACGTCCTGACTTTC. Its protein is CASSSRLGTGSSSGANVLTF.